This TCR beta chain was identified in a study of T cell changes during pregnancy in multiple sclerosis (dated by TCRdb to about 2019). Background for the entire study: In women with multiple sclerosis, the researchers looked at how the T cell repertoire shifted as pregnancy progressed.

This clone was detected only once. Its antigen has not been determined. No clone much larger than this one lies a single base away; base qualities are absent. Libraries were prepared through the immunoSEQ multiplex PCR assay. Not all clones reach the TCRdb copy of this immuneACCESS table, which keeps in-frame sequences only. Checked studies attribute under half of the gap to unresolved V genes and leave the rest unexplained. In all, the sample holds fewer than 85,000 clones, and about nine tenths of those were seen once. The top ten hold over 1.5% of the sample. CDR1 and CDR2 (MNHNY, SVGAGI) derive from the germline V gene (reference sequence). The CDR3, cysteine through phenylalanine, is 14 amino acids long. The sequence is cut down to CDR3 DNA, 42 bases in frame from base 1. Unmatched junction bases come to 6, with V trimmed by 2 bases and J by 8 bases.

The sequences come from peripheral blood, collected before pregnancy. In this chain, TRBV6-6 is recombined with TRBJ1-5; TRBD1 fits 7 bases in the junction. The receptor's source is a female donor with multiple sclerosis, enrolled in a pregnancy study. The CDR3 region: CASSYGDSREPQHF. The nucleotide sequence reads TGTGCCAGCAGTTACGGGGACAGCCGGGAGCCCCAGCATTTT.